This T cell receptor beta chain comes out of a study of T cell responses to AZD1222 COVID-19 vaccine. Sequencing used immunoSEQ multiplex PCR; TCRdb keeps in-frame clones, though not all of them. This sample carries roughly 40,000 clones, 90% of them seen once, and the ten largest clones take approximately 40%. Germline values: CDR1 MNHEY, CDR2 SVGAGI. The CDR3 has 15 amino acids. The V gene lost 11 bases and the J gene lost 0 bases, with 17 bases spanning the gap. A remark on this clone: The antigen remains unidentified.

Notes on the study in general: Possibly, clonal diversity was underestimated; donors were largely white British and included more females.

The chain couples TRBV6-5 to TRBJ2-1, with D perhaps given as TRBD1 or TRBD2 (6 bases each). The receptor's source is an adult who received the AZD1222 COVID-19 vaccine. The sequences come from peripheral blood, collected 28 days after the second AZD1222 dose. CDR3 sequence: CAVKGGQISYNEQFF. The CDR3 coding sequence is TGTGCCGTCAAGGGGGGACAAATCTCCTACAATGAGCAGTTCTTC.